A single sample is the source of the 2 T cell receptor beta chains below, sequenced in a study of blood T cell repertoires in COVID-19. The protocol was immunoSEQ multiplex PCR, while the TCRdb copy is restricted to in-frame clones and leaves out a portion. The table has a few hundred thousand clones, roughly 89% seen once. The sample taken for sequencing was PBMCs or T cells enriched from blood (not recorded which). These receptors were obtained from a woman aged 30 to 39 who had recovered from COVID-19.

J is TRBJ1-1 and V is TRBV15; no firm D call. The CDR3 is made up of 16 amino acids. Deletions cut 5 bases from V and 8 bases from J, with 24 bases between. CDR1 and CDR2 (germline): LNHNV, YYDKDF (reference sequence). CDR3: CATSETLRAGIWEAFF. The CDR3 nucleotides are TGTGCCACCAGCGAAACACTACGCGCCGGGATCTGGGAAGCTTTCTTT.

The V and J genes are TRBV2 and TRBJ1-1, with a weak D call TRBD1 (6 bases). Germline CDR1 is SNHLY and CDR2 is FYNNEI. V was shortened by 5 bases and J by 1 base, with 11 bases between the two germline ends. This CDR3 has 14 residues. The CDR3: CASSSGGRNTEAFF. For the CDR3, the DNA is TGTGCCAGCAGTAGCGGGGGCCGGAACACTGAAGCTTTCTTT.